Listed here is a single TCR beta chain. There are 16 residues in the CDR3. CDR1 is SGHDT, CDR2 YYEEEE, per germline. J was trimmed by 0 bases and V by 1 base; bases with no gene match: 5. These data are taken from a study of T cells after yellow fever vaccination. Study-level information: Fractions low in cell number were prepared with SMART-Seq v4 Ultra Low Input.

The 5'RACE template-switching step produced TCR cDNA and added a universal primer site and UMIs. Via MiXCR, TCRdb re-called the 5' RACE reads, giving one row per CDR3 protein. The table records approximately 510,000 distinct CDR3 sequences, 21% of them present only once. The chain carries TRBV5-6 and TRBJ2-3; 7 bases agree with TRBD2. The specimen was PBMCs, collected 21 days after the first yellow fever vaccination. This clonotype was obtained from a man between 18 and 29 years old who received the YFV17D yellow fever vaccine. This chain's CDR3 is CASSLISGHSTDTQYF. The CDR3 DNA reads TGTGCCAGCAGCTTGATTAGCGGGCATAGCACAGATACGCAGTATTTT.